The 9 T cell receptor beta chains below come from one sample, sequenced in a study of blood T cell repertoires in COVID-19. The repertoire was sequenced with immunoSEQ multiplex PCR; TCRdb's copy has only in-frame clones and lacks some. The top ten clones hold around 2% of a sample with approximately 240,000 clones, about 88% of them seen once. The sequencing sample was made of peripheral blood. The receptors were sampled from a woman aged 40 to 50 who had recovered from COVID-19.

The CDR3 loop reads CASSYSPSSGVYNEQFF. The CDR3 bases are TGTGCCAGCAGTTACTCCCCCTCTAGCGGGGTTTACAATGAGCAGTTCTTC. This rearrangement joins TRBV6-2 or TRBV6-3 to TRBJ2-1; TRBD2 matches at 9 bases. Trimming cost V 0 bases and J 4 bases; bases outside gene matches: 7. CDR3 length equals 17 residues. Germline values: CDR1 MNHEY, CDR2 SVGEGT.

The chain carries TRBV2 and TRBJ2-5; TRBD1 matches 8 bases. Trimming cost V 5 bases and J 2 bases; bases outside gene matches: 10. This CDR3 is 16 amino acids long. Looked up from germline, CDR1 is SNHLY and CDR2 is FYNNEI. CDR3 sequence: CASSSRPGGFQETQYF. The CDR3 DNA follows: TGTGCCAGCAGTTCCCGGCCAGGGGGCTTTCAAGAGACCCAGTACTTC.

The rearrangement links TRBV19 to TRBJ2-1, with 7 positions matching TRBD1. Germline values: CDR1 LNHDA, CDR2 SQIVND (reference sequence). The CDR3 runs to 19 residues. V shed 5 bases, J shed 0 bases, and the junction held 16 bases outside the gene matches. The CDR3 DNA follows: TGTGCCAGTAGTCTCCCCCGGGACAGAACGCCGAGCTCCTACAATGAGCAGTTCTTC. Translation: CASSLPRDRTPSSYNEQFF. Together with reference TRBV19 and TRBJ2-1, the CDR3 gives the full variable domain: DGGITQSPKYLFRKEGQNVTLSCEQNLNHDAMYWYRQDPGQGLRLIYYSQIVNDFQKGDIAEGYSVSREKKESFPLTVTSAQKNPTAFYLCASSLPRDRTPSSYNEQFFGPGTRLTVL.

V is TRBV6-2 or TRBV6-3 and J is TRBJ1-5; 10 nucleotides align to TRBD1. The CDR3 consists of 17 residues. CDR1 and CDR2 (germline): MNHEY, SVGEGT. V lost 2 bases, J lost 3 bases, and 7 bases stayed unmatched. The CDR3 protein is CASSYGQGQGPNQPQHF. The CDR3 nucleotides are TGTGCCAGCAGTTACGGTCAGGGACAGGGGCCCAATCAGCCCCAGCATTTT.

The chain recombines TRBV20-1 with TRBJ1-5; D ambiguous. V lost 2 bases, J lost 6 bases, and 5 bases lay in between. Germline V gives CDR1 DFQATT, CDR2 SNEGSKA (reference sequence). The CDR3 covers 11 residues. CDR3 amino acids: CSARSGQPQHF. The CDR3 nucleotides read TGCAGTGCTAGATCGGGTCAGCCCCAGCATTTT.

The chain has TRBV18 and TRBJ1-5; tentatively, D is TRBD1 (6 bases). The V end lost 6 bases, the J end lost 2 bases, and 11 bases lay between the germline ends. The germline CDR1 and CDR2 sequences are KGHSH and LQKENI. The CDR3 length is 14 residues. The CDR3: CASSIQGGNQPQHF. CDR3 DNA sequence: TGTGCCAGCTCCATACAGGGAGGCAATCAGCCCCAGCATTTT.

This clone came up once. The CDR3: CASSPLEADTEAFF. For the CDR3, the DNA is TGTGCCAGCTCACCCCTTGAAGCCGACACTGAAGCTTTCTTT. The chain recombines TRBV18 with TRBJ1-1; no reliable D call. The ends were cut back, 3 bases at V and 3 bases at J, with 11 bases in the middle. CDR1 is KGHSH and CDR2 is LQKENI in the germline V gene. The CDR3 is made up of 14 amino acids.

This CDR3 is CATSDTGGGETQYF. The CDR3 nucleotides read TGTGCCACCAGTGACACTGGGGGGGGAGAGACCCAGTACTTC. The chain is built from TRBV24-1 and TRBJ2-5; 7 nucleotides line up with TRBD2. Germline V gene sequence: CDR1 KGHDR, CDR2 SFDVKD. Trimming took 4 bases from V and 4 from J; bases not matched to a gene: 5. CDR3 length equals 14 residues.

V gene TRBV6-5 combines with J gene TRBJ2-7; the D is unclear. This CDR3 has 12 residues. Germline loops: CDR1 MNHEY, CDR2 SVGAGI. V was clipped by 5 bases and J by 4 bases, with 9 bases between them. This CDR3 reads CASSPSLYEQYF. CDR3 nucleotide sequence: TGTGCCAGCAGTCCCTCGTTATACGAGCAGTACTTC.